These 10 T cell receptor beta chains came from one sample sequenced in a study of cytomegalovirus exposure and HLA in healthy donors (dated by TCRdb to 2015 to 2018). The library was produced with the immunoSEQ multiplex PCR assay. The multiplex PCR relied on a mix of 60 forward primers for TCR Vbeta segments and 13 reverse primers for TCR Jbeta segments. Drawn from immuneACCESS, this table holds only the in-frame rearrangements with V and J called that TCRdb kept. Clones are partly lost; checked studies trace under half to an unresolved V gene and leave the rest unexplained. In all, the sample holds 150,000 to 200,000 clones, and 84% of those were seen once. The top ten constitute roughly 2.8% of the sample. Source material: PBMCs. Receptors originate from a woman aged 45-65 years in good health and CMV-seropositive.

The CDR3 sequence: CASSEAPGLPGSETQYF. In DNA, the CDR3 is TGTGCCAGCAGTGAAGCGCCCGGACTACCCGGTTCGGAGACCCAGTACTTC. The chain joins TRBV2 to TRBJ2-5; tentative D call: TRBD2 (6 bases). The CDR3 extends over 17 amino acids. The ends were cut back, 0 bases at V and 5 bases at J, with 19 bases in the middle. Germline loops: CDR1 SNHLY, CDR2 FYNNEI.

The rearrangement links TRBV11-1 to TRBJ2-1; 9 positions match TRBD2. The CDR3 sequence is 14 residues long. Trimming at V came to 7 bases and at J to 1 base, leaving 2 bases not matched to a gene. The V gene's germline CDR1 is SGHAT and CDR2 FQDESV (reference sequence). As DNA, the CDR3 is TGTGCCAGCAAGGCGGGAGGGTCCTACAATGAGCAGTTCTTC. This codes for CASKAGGSYNEQFF.

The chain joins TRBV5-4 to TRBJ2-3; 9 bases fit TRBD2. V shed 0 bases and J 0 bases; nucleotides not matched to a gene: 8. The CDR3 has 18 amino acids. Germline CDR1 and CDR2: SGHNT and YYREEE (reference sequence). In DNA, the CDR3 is TGTGCCAGCAGCTTGGGGCTAGCGGGGCGTGCTAGCACAGATACGCAGTATTTT. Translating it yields CASSLGLAGRASTDTQYF. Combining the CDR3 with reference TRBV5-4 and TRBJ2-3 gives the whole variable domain ETGVTQSPTHLIKTRGQQVTLRCSSQSGHNTVSWYQQALGQGPQFIFQYYREEENGRGNFPPRFSGLQFPNYSSELNVNALELDDSALYLCASSLGLAGRASTDTQYFGPGTRLTVL.

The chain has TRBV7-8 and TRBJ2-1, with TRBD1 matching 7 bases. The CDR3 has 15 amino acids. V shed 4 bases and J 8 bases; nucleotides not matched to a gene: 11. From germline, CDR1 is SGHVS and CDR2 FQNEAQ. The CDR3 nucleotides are TGTGCCAGCAGCTCCGGACAGGAAAGGGTTGATGAGCAGTTCTTC. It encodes CASSSGQERVDEQFF.

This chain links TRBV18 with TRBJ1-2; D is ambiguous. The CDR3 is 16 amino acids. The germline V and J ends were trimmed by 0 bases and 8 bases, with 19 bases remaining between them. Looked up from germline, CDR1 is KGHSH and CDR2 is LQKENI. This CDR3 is CASSPPAAGGVRGYTF. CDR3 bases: TGTGCCAGCTCACCACCGGCTGCCGGAGGTGTGCGGGGCTACACCTTC. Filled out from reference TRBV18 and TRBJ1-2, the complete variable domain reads NAGVMQNPRHLVRRRGQEARLRCSPMKGHSHVYWYRQLPEEGLKFMVYLQKENIIDESGMPKERFSAEFPKEGPSILRIQQVVRGDSAAYFCASSPPAAGGVRGYTFGSGTRLTVV.

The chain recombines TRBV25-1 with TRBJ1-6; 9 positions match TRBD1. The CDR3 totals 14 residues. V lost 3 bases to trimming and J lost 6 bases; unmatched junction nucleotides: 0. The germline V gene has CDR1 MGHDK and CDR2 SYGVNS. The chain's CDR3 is CASSETGGNSPLHF. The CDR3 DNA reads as TGTGCCAGCAGTGAGACAGGGGGTAATTCACCCCTCCACTTT. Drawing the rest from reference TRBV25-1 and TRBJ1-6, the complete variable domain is EADIYQTPRYLVIGTGKKITLECSQTMGHDKMYWYQQDPGMELHLIHYSYGVNSTEKGDLSSESTVSRIRTEHFPLTLESARPSHTSQYLCASSETGGNSPLHFGNGTRLTVT.

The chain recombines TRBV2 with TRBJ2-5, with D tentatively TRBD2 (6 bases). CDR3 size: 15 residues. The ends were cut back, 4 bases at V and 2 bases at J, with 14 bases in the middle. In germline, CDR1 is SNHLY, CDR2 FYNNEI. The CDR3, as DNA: TGTGCCAGCAGTGGAGATGGAGGGGCTCAAGAGACCCAGTACTTC. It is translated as CASSGDGGAQETQYF.

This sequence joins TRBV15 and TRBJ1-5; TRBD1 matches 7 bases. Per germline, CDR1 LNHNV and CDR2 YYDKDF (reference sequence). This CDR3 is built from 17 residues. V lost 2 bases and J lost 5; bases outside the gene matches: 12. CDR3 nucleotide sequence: TGTGCCACCAGCAGATCCCGGGACAGCGTTACATATCAGCCCCAGCATTTT. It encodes CATSRSRDSVTYQPQHF.

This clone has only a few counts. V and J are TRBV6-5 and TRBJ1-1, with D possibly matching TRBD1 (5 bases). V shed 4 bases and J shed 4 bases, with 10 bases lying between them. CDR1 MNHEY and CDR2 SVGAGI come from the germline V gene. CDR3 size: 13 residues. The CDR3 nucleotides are TGTGCCAGCAGTTGGGCAGGGCTCACTGAAGCTTTCTTT. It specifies CASSWAGLTEAFF.

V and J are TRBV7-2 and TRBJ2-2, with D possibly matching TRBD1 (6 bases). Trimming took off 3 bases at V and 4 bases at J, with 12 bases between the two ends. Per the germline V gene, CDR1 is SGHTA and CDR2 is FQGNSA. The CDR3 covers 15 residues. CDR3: CASSLNRAPTGELFF. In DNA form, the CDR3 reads TGTGCCAGCAGCTTGAACAGGGCCCCCACCGGGGAGCTGTTTTTT.